Included here is one TCR beta chain sequence, with context. No cognate antigen has been identified for it. No quality values exist for individual bases; no much larger clone is one base distant. Via the germline V gene, CDR1 is MGHDK and CDR2 SYGVNS. The junction carries 14 bases between V and J, which are trimmed by 4 bases and 7 bases respectively. The CDR3 numbers 14 residues from cysteine through phenylalanine. Just the 42-base CDR3 DNA is kept, in frame starting at base 1. TCRbeta CDR3 regions were amplified from genomic DNA using the immunoSEQ Assay, a bias-controlled multiplex PCR. Per the original workflow: Nucleated cell counts per sample were estimated from amplification of reference gene primers within the assay. To quantify the absolute abundance of each unique TCRbeta CDR3 rearrangement, sequence reads were collapsed and filtered. Productive Simpson clonality was computed per sample as the square root of Simpson's diversity index over productive rearrangements. Here the immuneACCESS table is served through TCRdb, limited to in-frame sequences with V and J called. Missing clones are a known gap in these copies; in checked studies unresolved V genes cover under half, and the rest lacks a known reason. Clone size and the V and J calls come from that table; the DNA yielded D and trimming. The sample includes around 20,000 clones, with 89% observed a single time. The ten largest account for 5.5% to 6.5% of the sample.

This record comes from a study of blood T cell repertoires in COVID-19 (dated by TCRdb to about 2020). Broadly, across the study: The collaborator samples originated in the United States, Italy and Spain and spanned the acute and convalescent phases of COVID-19. The repertoires were released in a freely available public database meant as a resource for research on the immune response to SARS-CoV-2. Subjects who had been exposed to COVID-19, were actively infected with it, or had recovered from it provided the deeply sampled blood TCRbeta repertoires that made up the dataset. The material from the prospective study consisted of cDNA or gDNA derived from T cells, B-cell-depleted T cells, or PBMCs. HLA class I and class II types, where available, came from metadata supplied by the sample provider rather than from assay-based typing. Nearly every sample came with metadata listing a de-identified subject ID, COVID-19 status, age in years and sex. Samples were obtained from the ongoing ImmuneRACE study (first 160 participants) and from about 1,300 subjects provided by 6 global collaborators.

Collaborating institutions collected whole blood in K2EDTA tubes following their own protocols. Collaborator samples were shipped for TCRbeta analysis as frozen whole blood, isolated PBMCs, or DNA extracted from either sample type. Broader findings and caveats from the paper: The quantity of clinical and demographic metadata differed by source and by participant and was supplied without curation.

Sequenced material: peripheral blood. The clonotype was recovered from a human donor in a cohort sampled during active COVID-19. The chain is made from TRBV25-1 and TRBJ1-5, and the D gene may be TRBD1, 6 bases matching. The DNA reads TGTGCCAGCAGTGTTGGGGGGGCAGGCCAGCCCCAGCATTTT. Its protein product is CASSVGGAGQPQHF. The entire variable domain, with the stretches around the CDR3 drawn from the reference TRBV25-1 and TRBJ1-5 proteins, is EADIYQTPRYLVIGTGKKITLECSQTMGHDKMYWYQQDPGMELHLIHYSYGVNSTEKGDLSSESTVSRIRTEHFPLTLESARPSHTSQYLCASSVGGAGQPQHFGDGTRLSIL.